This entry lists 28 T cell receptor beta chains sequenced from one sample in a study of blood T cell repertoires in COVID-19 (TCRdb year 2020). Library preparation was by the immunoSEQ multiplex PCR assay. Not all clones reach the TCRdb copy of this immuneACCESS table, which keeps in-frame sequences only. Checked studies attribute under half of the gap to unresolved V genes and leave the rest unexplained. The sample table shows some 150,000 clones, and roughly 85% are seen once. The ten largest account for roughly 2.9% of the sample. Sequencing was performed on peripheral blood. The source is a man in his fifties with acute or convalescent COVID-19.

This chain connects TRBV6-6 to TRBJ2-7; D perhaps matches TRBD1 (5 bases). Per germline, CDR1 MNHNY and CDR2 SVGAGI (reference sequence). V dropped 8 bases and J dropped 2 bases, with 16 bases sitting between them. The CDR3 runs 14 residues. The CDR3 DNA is TGTGCCAGCCGGAACCTAGGGGCCCCCTACGAGCAGTACTTC. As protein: CASRNLGAPYEQYF.

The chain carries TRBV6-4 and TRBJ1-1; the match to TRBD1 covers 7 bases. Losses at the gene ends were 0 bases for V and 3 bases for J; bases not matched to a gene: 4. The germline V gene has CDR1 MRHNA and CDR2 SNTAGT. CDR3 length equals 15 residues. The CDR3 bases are TGTGCCAGCAGTGACTCGAACAGGGGATACACTGAAGCTTTCTTT. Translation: CASSDSNRGYTEAFF.

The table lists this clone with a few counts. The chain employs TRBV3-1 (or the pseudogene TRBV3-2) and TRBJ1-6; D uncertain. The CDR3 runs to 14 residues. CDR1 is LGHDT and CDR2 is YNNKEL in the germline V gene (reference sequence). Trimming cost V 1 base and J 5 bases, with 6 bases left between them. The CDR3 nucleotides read TGTGCCAGCAGCCAAGTACTGAATAATTCACCCCTCCACTTT. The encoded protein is CASSQVLNNSPLHF.

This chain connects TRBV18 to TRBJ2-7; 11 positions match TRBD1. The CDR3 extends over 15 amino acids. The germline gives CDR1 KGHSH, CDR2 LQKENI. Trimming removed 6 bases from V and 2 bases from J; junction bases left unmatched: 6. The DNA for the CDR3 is TGTGCCAGCTCCCGCCCGGGACAGGGGGCCTACGAGCAGTACTTC. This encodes CASSRPGQGAYEQYF.

CDR3 bases: TGTGCCAGCAGTGACCCGGGACATATTGAGCAGTTCTTC. Translating it yields CASSDPGHIEQFF. The chain combines TRBV2 with TRBJ2-1, with D perhaps TRBD1 (6 bases). Looked up from germline, CDR1 is SNHLY and CDR2 is FYNNEI. The CDR3 is made up of 13 amino acids. Deletions cut 3 bases from V and 9 bases from J, with 12 bases between.

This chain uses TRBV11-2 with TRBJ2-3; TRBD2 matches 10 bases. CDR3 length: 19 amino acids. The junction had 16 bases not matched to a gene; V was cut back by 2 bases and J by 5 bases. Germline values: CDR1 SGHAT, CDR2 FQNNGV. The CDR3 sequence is CASSLTLSRAGGPRDTQYF. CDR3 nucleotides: TGTGCCAGCAGCTTAACCCTCTCGAGAGCGGGAGGGCCAAGAGATACGCAGTATTTT. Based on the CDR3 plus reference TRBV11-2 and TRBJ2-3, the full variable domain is EAGVAQSPRYKIIEKRQSVAFWCNPISGHATLYWYQQILGQGPKLLIQFQNNGVVDDSQLPKDRFSAERLKGVDSTLKIQPAKLEDSAVYLCASSLTLSRAGGPRDTQYFGPGTRLTVL.

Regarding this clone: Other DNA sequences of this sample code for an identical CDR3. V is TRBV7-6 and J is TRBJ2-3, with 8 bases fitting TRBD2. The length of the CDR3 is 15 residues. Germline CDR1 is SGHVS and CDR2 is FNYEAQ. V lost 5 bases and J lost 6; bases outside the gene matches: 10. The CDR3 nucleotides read TGTGCCAGCAGCCGCCCTAGCGGGTCTGGGGATACGCAGTATTTT. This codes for CASSRPSGSGDTQYF.

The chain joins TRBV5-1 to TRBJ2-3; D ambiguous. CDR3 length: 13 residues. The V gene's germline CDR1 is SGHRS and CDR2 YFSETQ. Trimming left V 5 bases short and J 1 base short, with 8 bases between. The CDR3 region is CASRESGTDTQYF. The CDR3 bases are TGCGCCAGCAGGGAGTCTGGCACAGATACGCAGTATTTT.

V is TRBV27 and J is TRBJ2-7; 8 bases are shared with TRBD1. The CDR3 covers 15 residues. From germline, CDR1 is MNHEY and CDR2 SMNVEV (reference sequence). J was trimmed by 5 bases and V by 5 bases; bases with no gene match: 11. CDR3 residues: CASSPTGGTVHEQYF. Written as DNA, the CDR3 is TGTGCCAGCAGTCCTACAGGGGGAACCGTACACGAGCAGTACTTC.

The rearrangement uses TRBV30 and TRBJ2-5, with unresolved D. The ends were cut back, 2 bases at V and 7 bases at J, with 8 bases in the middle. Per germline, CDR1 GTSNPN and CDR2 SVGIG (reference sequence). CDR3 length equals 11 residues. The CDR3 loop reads CAWSTPATQYF. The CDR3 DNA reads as TGTGCCTGGAGTACTCCTGCGACCCAGTACTTC.

CDR3 in DNA: TGTGCCAGCAGCCAAGGGGAAGGAAACACCATATATTTT. It encodes CASSQGEGNTIYF. The chain joins TRBV7-9 to TRBJ1-3; D possibly corresponds to TRBD1 (5 bases). The CDR3 has 13 amino acids. Trimming cost V 5 bases and J 4 bases, with 9 bases left between them. CDR1 SEHNR and CDR2 FQNEAQ come from the germline V gene (reference sequence).

DNA of the CDR3: TGTGCCAGCAGTTACTCGATCTTGGCCTGGTCTGCCACAGATACGCAGTATTTT. As protein: CASSYSILAWSATDTQYF. The genes are TRBV6-2 or TRBV6-3 and TRBJ2-3; D gene uncertain. The CDR3 extends over 18 amino acids. Germline CDR1 and CDR2: MNHEY and SVGEGT. The V and J ends lost 0 bases and 2 bases respectively, with 18 bases between them.

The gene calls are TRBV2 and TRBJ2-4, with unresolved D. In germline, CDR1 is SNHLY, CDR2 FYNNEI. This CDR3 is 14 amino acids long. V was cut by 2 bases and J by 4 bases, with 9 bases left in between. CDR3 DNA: TGTGCCAGCAGTGAATGGGCCACGAAAAACATTCAGTACTTC. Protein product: CASSEWATKNIQYF.

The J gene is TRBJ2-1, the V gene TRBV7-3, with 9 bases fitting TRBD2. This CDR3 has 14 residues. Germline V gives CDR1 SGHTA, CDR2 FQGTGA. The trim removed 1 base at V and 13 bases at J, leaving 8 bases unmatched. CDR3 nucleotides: TGTGCCAGCAGCTTAAGTGGTAGCGGGGGCCGTCAGTTCTTC. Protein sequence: CASSLSGSGGRQFF. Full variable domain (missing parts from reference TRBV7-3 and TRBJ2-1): GAGVSQTPSNKVTEKGKYVELRCDPISGHTALYWYRQSLGQGPEFLIYFQGTGAADDSGLPNDRFFAVRPEGSVSTLKIQRTERGDSAVYLCASSLSGSGGRQFFGPGTRLTVL.

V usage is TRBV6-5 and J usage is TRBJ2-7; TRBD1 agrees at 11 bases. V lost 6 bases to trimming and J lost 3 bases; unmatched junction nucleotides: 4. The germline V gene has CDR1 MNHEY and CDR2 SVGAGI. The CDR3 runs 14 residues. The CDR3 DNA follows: TGTGCCAGCAGCTGGGACAGGGGGATCTACGAGCAGTACTTC. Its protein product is CASSWDRGIYEQYF.

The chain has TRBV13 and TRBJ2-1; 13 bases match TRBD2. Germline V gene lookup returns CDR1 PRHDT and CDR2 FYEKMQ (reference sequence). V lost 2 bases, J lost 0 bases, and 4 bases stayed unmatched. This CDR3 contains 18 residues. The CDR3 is CASSLTSGRASSYNEQFF. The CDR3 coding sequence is TGTGCCAGCAGCTTAACTAGCGGGAGGGCCAGCTCCTACAATGAGCAGTTCTTC.

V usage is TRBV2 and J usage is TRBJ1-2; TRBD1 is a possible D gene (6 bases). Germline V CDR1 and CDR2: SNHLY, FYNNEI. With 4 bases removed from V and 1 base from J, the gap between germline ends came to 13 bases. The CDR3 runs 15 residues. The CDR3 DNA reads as TGTGCCAGCAGTGGCTCCGGGACATATAACTATGGCTACACCTTC. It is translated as CASSGSGTYNYGYTF.

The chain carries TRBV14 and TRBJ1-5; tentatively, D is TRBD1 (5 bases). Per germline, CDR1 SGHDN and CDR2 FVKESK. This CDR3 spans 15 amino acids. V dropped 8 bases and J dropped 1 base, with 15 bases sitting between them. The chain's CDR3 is CASLPDRGSNQPQHF. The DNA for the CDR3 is TGTGCCAGCCTCCCGGACCGGGGGAGCAATCAGCCCCAGCATTTT.

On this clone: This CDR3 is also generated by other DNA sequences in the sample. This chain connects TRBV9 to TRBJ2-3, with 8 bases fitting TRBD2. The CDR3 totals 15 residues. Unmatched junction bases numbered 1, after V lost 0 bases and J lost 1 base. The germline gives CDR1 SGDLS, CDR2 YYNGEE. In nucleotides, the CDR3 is TGTGCCAGCAGCGTAGCGGGAGGGCGCACAGATACGCAGTATTTT. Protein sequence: CASSVAGGRTDTQYF.

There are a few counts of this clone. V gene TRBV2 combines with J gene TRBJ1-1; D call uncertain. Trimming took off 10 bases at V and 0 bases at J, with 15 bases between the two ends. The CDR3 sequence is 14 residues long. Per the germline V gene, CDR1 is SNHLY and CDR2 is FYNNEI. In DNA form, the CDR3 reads TGTGCCACTAGGGAGAGGGCAATGAACACTGAAGCTTTCTTT. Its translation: CATRERAMNTEAFF.

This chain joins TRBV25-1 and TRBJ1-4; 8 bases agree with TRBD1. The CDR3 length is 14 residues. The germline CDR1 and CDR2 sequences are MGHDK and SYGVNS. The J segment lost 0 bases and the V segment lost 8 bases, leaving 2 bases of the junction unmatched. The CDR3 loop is CASRDRTTNEKLFF. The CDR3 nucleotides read TGTGCCAGCCGGGACAGGACAACTAATGAAAAACTGTTTTTT.

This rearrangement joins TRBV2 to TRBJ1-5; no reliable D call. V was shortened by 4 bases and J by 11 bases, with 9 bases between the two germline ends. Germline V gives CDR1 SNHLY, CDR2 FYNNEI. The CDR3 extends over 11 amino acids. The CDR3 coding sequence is TGTGCCAGCAGTGGGGCGTGGGCCCAGCATTTT. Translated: CASSGAWAQHF.

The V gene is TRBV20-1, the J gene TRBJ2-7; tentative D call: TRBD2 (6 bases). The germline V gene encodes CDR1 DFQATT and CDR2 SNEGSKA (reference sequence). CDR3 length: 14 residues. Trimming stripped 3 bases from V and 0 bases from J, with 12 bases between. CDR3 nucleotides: TGCAGTGCTAGTCACCCGCGGGACTCCTACGAGCAGTACTTC. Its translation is CSASHPRDSYEQYF.

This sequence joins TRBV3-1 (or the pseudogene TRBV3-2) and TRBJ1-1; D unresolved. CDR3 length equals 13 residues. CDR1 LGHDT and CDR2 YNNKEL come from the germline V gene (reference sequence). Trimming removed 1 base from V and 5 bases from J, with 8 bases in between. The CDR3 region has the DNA TGTGCCAGCAGCCAAGGAGAGAGGACTGAAGCTTTCTTT. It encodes CASSQGERTEAFF.

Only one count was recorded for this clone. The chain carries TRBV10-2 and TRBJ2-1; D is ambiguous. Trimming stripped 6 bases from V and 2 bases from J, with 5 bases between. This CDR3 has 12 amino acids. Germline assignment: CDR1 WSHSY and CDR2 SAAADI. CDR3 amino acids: CASSGAYNEQFF. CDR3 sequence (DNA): TGCGCCAGCAGCGGTGCCTACAATGAGCAGTTCTTC.

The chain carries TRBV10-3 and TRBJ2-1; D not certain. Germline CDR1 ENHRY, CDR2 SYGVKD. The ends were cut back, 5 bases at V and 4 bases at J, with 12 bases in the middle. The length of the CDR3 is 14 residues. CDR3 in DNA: TGTGCCATCAGTTCCCCGACAACTTACAATGAGCAGTTCTTC. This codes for CAISSPTTYNEQFF.

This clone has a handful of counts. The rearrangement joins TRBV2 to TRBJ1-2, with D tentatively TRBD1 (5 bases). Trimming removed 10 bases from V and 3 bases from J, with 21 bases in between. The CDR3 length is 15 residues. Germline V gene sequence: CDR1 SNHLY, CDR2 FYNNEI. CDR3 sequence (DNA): TGTGCCACCCGCGAGGGAAGGAGGGGAGACTATGGCTACACCTTC. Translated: CATREGRRGDYGYTF.

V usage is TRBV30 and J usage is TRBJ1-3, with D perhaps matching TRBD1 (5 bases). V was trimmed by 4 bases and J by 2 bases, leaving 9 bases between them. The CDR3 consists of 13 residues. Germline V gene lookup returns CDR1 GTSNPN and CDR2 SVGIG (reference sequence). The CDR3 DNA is TGTGCCTGGAAACCGGGGGCTGGAAACACCATATATTTT. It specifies CAWKPGAGNTIYF.